This passage covers 4 T cell receptor beta chains from one sample sequenced in a study. MiXCR, run by TCRdb on the RT-PCR reads, gives a single entry per CDR3 protein. In the table there are fewer than 800,000 distinct CDR3 sequences, 14% of which are singletons. What was sequenced was memory CD4+ T cells from blood. All receptors come from a female donor in good health, serving as a healthy control.

The chain links TRBV12-3 or TRBV12-4 to TRBJ1-4; D gene uncertain. Trimming pared 3 bases from V and 4 bases from J, leaving 3 bases between. The CDR3 sequence is 12 residues long. This chain's CDR3 is CASSLGNEKLFF. In nucleotides, the CDR3 is TGTGCCAGCAGTTTGGGTAATGAAAAACTGTTTTTT.

This clonotype turned up a few times. The CDR3: CATSGGSGSYNEQFF. Here the CDR3 DNA reads TGTGCCACCAGTGGTGGGAGTGGGTCCTACAATGAGCAGTTCTTC. The rearrangement uses TRBV24-1 and TRBJ2-1; maybe TRBD2 (5 bases). This CDR3 is 15 amino acids long. Deletions cut 5 bases from V and 1 base from J, with 11 bases between. Germline V gives CDR1 KGHDR, CDR2 SFDVKD.

This clonotype was recorded many times. The V gene is TRBV20-1, the J gene TRBJ1-1; a weak D match, TRBD1 (5 bases). V was pared by 6 bases and J by 8 bases, with 13 bases between. There are 11 residues in the CDR3. The germline V gene encodes CDR1 DFQATT and CDR2 SNEGSKA (reference sequence). In DNA form, the CDR3 reads TGCAGTGCCGGCTGGACAAAGGAAGCTTTCTTT. It is translated as CSAGWTKEAFF.

A few counts support this clonotype. V is TRBV7-9 and J is TRBJ2-2, with TRBD2 as a possible D gene (6 bases). Germline CDR1 and CDR2: SEHNR and FQNEAQ (reference sequence). The CDR3 is 16 residues long. V lost 1 base, J lost 7 bases, and 16 bases lay in between. CDR3 in DNA: TGTGCCAGCAGCTTAGAGGGACTGAGGAACGGCGGGGAGCTGTTTTTT. This sequence encodes CASSLEGLRNGGELFF.